This TCR beta chain was captured in a study of T-cell reconstitution after alpha-beta-depleted transplantation in children. Per the germline V gene, CDR1 is DFQATT and CDR2 is SNEGSKA (reference sequence). V trimming: 6 bases; J trimming: 5 bases; junction bases outside the gene matches: 9. The CDR3 spans 13 residues. Unique molecular identifiers tagged the TCRbeta library. MiXCR, applied by TCRdb to the PCR reads, yields one record per CDR3 protein. The table shows 330,000 or so distinct CDR3 sequences, with 10% occurring only once. This clonotype was counted a few times. The V gene is TRBV20-1, the J gene TRBJ2-7, with 8 bases matching TRBD1. The input for sequencing was PBMCs from the stem cell graft donor, taken from the stem cell graft. The source of this sequence is a human donor who donated a stem cell graft to a child with acute lymphoblastic leukemia. In DNA, the CDR3 is TGCAGTGCAAGGGACAGGACCCTCCACGAGCAGTACTTC. Amino acids: CSARDRTLHEQYF.